What follows are 2 T cell receptor beta chains derived from one specimen sequenced in a study of blood T cell repertoires in COVID-19. The data were produced by immunoSEQ multiplex PCR, yet TCRdb's version contains in-frame clones alone and is incomplete. In the table there are roughly 260,000 clones, around 92% of which are singletons. Source material: peripheral blood. These receptors all stem from a person in their late teens or twenties with COVID-19, enrolled during active disease.

V gene TRBV5-1 combines with J gene TRBJ2-5; TRBD1 matches at 11 bases. Losses at the gene ends were 2 bases for V and 5 bases for J; bases not matched to a gene: 8. The CDR3 sequence is 16 residues long. Germline V gene sequence: CDR1 SGHRS, CDR2 YFSETQ. CDR3: CASSFSGQGARETQYF. DNA of the CDR3: TGCGCCAGCAGCTTCTCCGGACAGGGGGCCAGGGAGACCCAGTACTTC.

V usage is TRBV6-1 and J usage is TRBJ1-2; 10 bases agree with TRBD1. The CDR3 is made up of 17 amino acids. Trimming cost V 4 bases and J 5 bases; bases outside gene matches: 13. Germline lookup yields CDR1 MNHNS and CDR2 SASEGT. The CDR3 region has the DNA TGTGCCAGCAGTGGTGGGACAGGGGCCAATTTATGGTATGGCTACACCTTC. Protein sequence: CASSGGTGANLWYGYTF.